This entry describes one T cell receptor (beta chain). Antigen specificity is unknown. Here immunoSEQ multiplex PCR was the method, and the copy in TCRdb shows in-frame clones only, minus some. The table includes about 63,000 clones, around 86% detected once. No infections or other immune events were documented during collection. This sample was taken from a study of identifying expanded T cells in peripheral blood. V dropped 4 bases and J dropped 5 bases, with 12 bases sitting between them. The CDR3 loop spans 13 amino acids. From germline, CDR1 is SNHLY and CDR2 FYNNEI. Study conclusions and caveats: About 1.2 clones differed between technical replicates, versus approximately 17 and 20 over time. Clone count variance between roughly 2-week samples rose with total template count.

V and J are TRBV2 and TRBJ2-7, with TRBD1 as a possible D gene (6 bases). Sequencing used blood. The receptor's source is a person aged 18-69 years in good health. The chain's CDR3 is CASSAGVAHEQYV. Written as DNA, the CDR3 is TGTGCCAGCAGTGCAGGGGTGGCCCACGAGCAGTACGTC.